The present entry profiles one T cell receptor beta chain with its context. The data are from a study of cytotoxic CD8 clonotypes in ibrutinib-treated CLL. Overall study: IGHV unmutated around 17; relapsed/refractory around twelve; treatment-naive roughly 15.

Sequencing was performed with immunoSEQ multiplex PCR; in TCRdb, only in-frame clones are kept and a portion is missing. The profile shows about 140,000 clones, more than 85% of them singletons. The CDR3 runs to 13 residues. CDR1 and CDR2 from the germline V gene are SQVTM and ANQGSEA. With 6 bases removed from V and 0 bases from J, the gap between germline ends came to 11 bases. The TCR sequence derives from a human donor with chronic lymphocytic leukemia. This specimen consisted of PBMCs, obtained after 12 months of ibrutinib treatment. The rearrangement links TRBV29-1 to TRBJ1-2, with D maybe TRBD1 (6 bases). CDR3 DNA: TGCAGCGTGCGGGACACAGCTAACTATGGCTACACCTTC. It is translated as CSVRDTANYGYTF. The variable domain in full, with the rest retrieved from reference TRBV29-1 and TRBJ1-2, is SAVISQKPSRDICQRGTSLTIQCQVDSQVTMMFWYRQQPGQSLTLIATANQGSEATYESGFVIDKFPISRPNLTFSTLTVSNMSPEDSSIYLCSVRDTANYGYTFGSGTRLTVV.